This TCR beta chain was sequenced during a study of T cells in Graves' hyperthyroidism and ophthalmopathy. Notes on the study in general: Most clonotypes that expanded in the thyroid above 0.001 also showed up in blood.

What was amplified from RNA transcripts were TCR beta CDR3 regions. HTBI primers were employed in a first-round RT-PCR of the TCR CDR3. Each CDR3 protein is one row after TCRdb ran MiXCR on the multiplex PCR reads. The table shows some 370,000 distinct CDR3 sequences, with about an eighth occurring only once. V shed 3 bases and J 14 bases; nucleotides not matched to a gene: 10. The CDR3 loop spans 14 amino acids. Germline loops: CDR1 MDHEN, CDR2 SYDVKM. Regarding this clonotype: Antigen specificity is unknown.

The clonotype was recovered from a man aged 45-65 years with Graves' ophthalmopathy. The chain employs TRBV28 and TRBJ1-6; 7 bases are shared with TRBD1. Sequences were obtained from blood. The CDR3 region is CASSLDRPPRSLHF. CDR3 nucleotide sequence: TGTGCCAGCAGTTTGGACAGGCCCCCTCGATCCCTCCACTTT.